Below are 32 T cell receptor beta chains sequenced from a single sample in a study of cytomegalovirus exposure and HLA in healthy donors. In the PCR, 60 Vbeta and 13 Jbeta primers were used. Only in-frame clones appear in the TCRdb table, and some are missing; sequencing was by immunoSEQ multiplex PCR. This sample yields under 200,000 clones, of which approximately 79% are seen a single time; roughly 1.9% belongs to the top ten. Sequences were obtained from PBMCs. All receptors come from a human donor in good health.

The chain recombines TRBV7-2 with TRBJ2-1; 11 bases match TRBD2. CDR3 length equals 15 residues. V shed 1 base and J 8 bases; nucleotides not matched to a gene: 4. Germline V gene data show CDR1 as SGHTA and CDR2 as FQGNSA. The CDR3 nucleotides are TGTGCCAGCAGCTTAGATAGCGGGGGGGCCTATGAGCAGTTCTTC. This gives the protein CASSLDSGGAYEQFF.

The chain uses TRBV6-1 and TRBJ1-1; 7 bases line up with TRBD1. The V and J ends lost 4 bases and 11 bases, in that order; junction bases with no gene match: 10. The germline V gene has CDR1 MNHNS and CDR2 SASEGT. The CDR3 is 13 amino acids. The CDR3 nucleotides read TGTGCCAGCAGTGGAGAGGGGGCAGGAGTGGCTTTCTTT. Translation gives CASSGEGAGVAFF.

The chain has TRBV27 and TRBJ2-1, with 11 bases aligning to TRBD2. The CDR3 covers 16 residues. Germline trimming cut 7 bases from V and 5 bases from J; bases unmatched to any gene: 10. Germline V gene sequence: CDR1 MNHEY, CDR2 SMNVEV (reference sequence). CDR3 sequence reads: CASTQYSGGANNEQFF. The CDR3 DNA is TGTGCCAGCACACAATATAGCGGGGGGGCAAACAATGAGCAGTTCTTC.

This clone has more than one count but fewer than ten. In DNA, the CDR3 is TGTGCCAGCAGCGGTATAGAATACCACACTGAAGCTTTCTTT. It yields the protein CASSGIEYHTEAFF. The rearrangement joins TRBV2 to TRBJ1-1; D not resolved. V dropped 6 bases and J dropped 3 bases, with 14 bases sitting between them. The CDR3 covers 14 residues. Germline CDR1 reads SNHLY; CDR2 reads FYNNEI.

The J gene is TRBJ1-5, the V gene TRBV7-9; 7 bases align to TRBD1. The CDR3 consists of 17 residues. In germline, CDR1 is SEHNR, CDR2 FQNEAQ (reference sequence). V shed 0 bases and J 4 bases; nucleotides not matched to a gene: 9. CDR3 loop: CASSLAGRTGRNQPQHF. The CDR3 DNA reads TGTGCCAGCAGCTTAGCGGGGCGGACAGGCCGAAATCAGCCCCAGCATTTT.

The V gene is TRBV2, the J gene TRBJ2-5, with D maybe TRBD2 (5 bases). The CDR3 covers 13 residues. Germline V gene sequence: CDR1 SNHLY, CDR2 FYNNEI. V was shortened by 6 bases and J by 7 bases, with 15 bases between the two germline ends. CDR3 DNA sequence: TGTGCCAGCAGGGTTACCTCGGGATGGACCCAGTACTTC. Amino acids: CASRVTSGWTQYF.

The rearrangement links TRBV7-2 to TRBJ2-5; the match to TRBD2 covers 8 bases. Per germline, CDR1 SGHTA and CDR2 FQGNSA. The CDR3 totals 14 residues. The J segment lost 5 bases and the V segment lost 3 bases, leaving 5 bases of the junction unmatched. The CDR3 DNA reads TGTGCCAGCAGCTTGATGGGCGGGGGGGAGACCCAGTACTTC. The encoded protein is CASSLMGGGETQYF.

This clone occurred a few times. This rearrangement joins TRBV5-4 to TRBJ2-7; 9 nucleotides match TRBD2. CDR1 and CDR2 from the germline V gene are SGHNT and YYREEE (reference sequence). The CDR3 extends over 15 amino acids. V was clipped by 4 bases and J by 0 bases; unmatched bases: 5. CDR3 in DNA: TGTGCCAGCAGCCGAGCGGGGGGCCGCTCCTACGAGCAGTACTTC. The encoded protein is CASSRAGGRSYEQYF. The whole variable domain, filled in from reference TRBV5-4 and TRBJ2-7, reads ETGVTQSPTHLIKTRGQQVTLRCSSQSGHNTVSWYQQALGQGPQFIFQYYREEENGRGNFPPRFSGLQFPNYSSELNVNALELDDSALYLCASSRAGGRSYEQYFGPGTRLTVT.

About this clone: The sample contains more than one DNA sequence encoding this CDR3. The J gene is TRBJ1-2, the V gene TRBV6-5; D might be TRBD1 (5 bases). The CDR3 contains 12 residues. Trimming stripped 6 bases from V and 4 bases from J, with 9 bases between. CDR1 MNHEY and CDR2 SVGAGI come from the germline V gene. The CDR3 is CASSLQGYGYTF. CDR3 bases: TGTGCCAGCAGCCTCCAGGGCTATGGCTACACCTTC.

The chain is built from TRBV4-1 and TRBJ1-2; 8 bases align to TRBD1. CDR3 length equals 14 residues. The V gene end was trimmed by 3 bases and the J gene end by 4 bases; junction bases not matched to a gene: 4. The germline V gene encodes CDR1 MGHRA and CDR2 YSYEKL. Here the CDR3 DNA reads TGCGCCAGCAGCCAGGGACAGGACGCCTATGGCTACACCTTC. Its protein is CASSQGQDAYGYTF.

In this sample, this clone turned up once. The rearrangement uses TRBV7-9 and TRBJ2-7, with 13 bases matching TRBD2. The CDR3 runs 17 residues. J was trimmed by 0 bases and V by 1 base; bases with no gene match: 3. In germline, CDR1 is SEHNR, CDR2 FQNEAQ (reference sequence). CDR3 in DNA: TGTGCCAGCAGCTTAGGGGGACTAGCGGGGCGCTCCTACGAGCAGTACTTC. Amino acid sequence: CASSLGGLAGRSYEQYF.

On this clone itself: Other DNA sequences in this specimen translate into the identical CDR3. The rearrangement uses TRBV27 and TRBJ2-7, with 10 bases lining up with TRBD2. The V and J ends lost 5 bases and 1 base, in that order; junction bases with no gene match: 2. CDR1 MNHEY and CDR2 SMNVEV come from the germline V gene (reference sequence). The CDR3 runs 14 residues. The CDR3 reads CASSPLAGSYEQYF. Here the CDR3 DNA reads TGTGCCAGCAGTCCACTAGCGGGGTCCTACGAGCAGTACTTC.

The CDR3 is CASSKNRGGEKLFF. DNA of the CDR3: TGTGCCAGCAGCAAAAACAGGGGAGGTGAAAAACTGTTTTTT. The chain couples TRBV7-2 to TRBJ1-4; 7 nucleotides line up with TRBD1. The CDR3 is 14 amino acids. Trimming took 5 bases from V and 7 from J; bases not matched to a gene: 7. Germline CDR1 SGHTA, CDR2 FQGNSA.

The chain recombines TRBV4-3 with TRBJ2-1; possibly TRBD2 for D (6 bases). V was pared by 4 bases and J by 0 bases, with 10 bases between. CDR3 length: 15 residues. Germline V CDR1 and CDR2: LGHNA, YSLEER. DNA of the CDR3: TGCGCCAGCAGCCGCGGGACTGGCTCCTACAATGAGCAGTTCTTC. Translation: CASSRGTGSYNEQFF.

This clone was seen a few times. This sequence joins TRBV5-4 and TRBJ2-7; TRBD2 aligns across 7 bases. The CDR3 has 15 amino acids. Germline assignment: CDR1 SGHNT and CDR2 YYREEE (reference sequence). The junction had 7 bases not matched to a gene; V was cut back by 1 base and J by 3 bases. CDR3 loop: CASSLTGRTDYEQYF. The CDR3 DNA follows: TGTGCCAGCAGCTTGACCGGGAGGACCGACTACGAGCAGTACTTC.

The chain recombines TRBV2 with TRBJ1-5; the match to TRBD1 covers 8 bases. V dropped 7 bases and J dropped 6; count of bases not matched to a gene: 8. Germline CDR1 and CDR2: SNHLY and FYNNEI. The CDR3 is 14 amino acids. The CDR3: CASTLTGDGQPQHF. The CDR3, as DNA: TGTGCCAGCACCCTGACAGGGGATGGTCAGCCCCAGCATTTT.

The rearrangement joins TRBV6-4 to TRBJ2-1; 8 nucleotides align to TRBD1. The length of the CDR3 is 15 residues. From germline, CDR1 is MRHNA and CDR2 SNTAGT. J lost 5 bases, V lost 2 bases, and 5 bases had no gene match. The CDR3 reads CASSDRDRGDNEQFF. CDR3 DNA sequence: TGTGCCAGCAGTGACAGAGACAGGGGCGACAATGAGCAGTTCTTC.

V is TRBV7-2 and J is TRBJ1-4, with no clear D. V was trimmed by 1 base and J by 7 bases, leaving 10 bases between them. Germline values: CDR1 SGHTA, CDR2 FQGNSA. The CDR3 is 14 amino acids. DNA for the CDR3: TGTGCCAGCAGCTTAGTACAGCGGGGTGAAAAACTGTTTTTT. Protein: CASSLVQRGEKLFF.

This clone was detected only a few times. The chain employs TRBV6-6 and TRBJ1-1; D is ambiguous. V lost 3 bases to trimming and J lost 1 base, with 3 bases between them. This CDR3 has 12 residues. In germline, CDR1 is MNHNY, CDR2 SVGAGI (reference sequence). The CDR3 region has the DNA TGTGCCAGCAGTTATCAGAACACTGAAGCTTTCTTT. It is translated as CASSYQNTEAFF.

This sequence joins TRBV5-4 and TRBJ1-2; the D gene is possibly TRBD1 (6 bases). Germline loops: CDR1 SGHNT, CDR2 YYREEE (reference sequence). Trimming left V 4 bases short and J 6 bases short, with 13 bases between. The CDR3 consists of 13 residues. The DNA for the CDR3 is TGTGCCAGCAGCCAGGACAGAGGAAATGGCTACACCTTC. It yields the protein CASSQDRGNGYTF.

The chain couples TRBV5-5 to TRBJ2-7; D gene unclear. Germline lookup yields CDR1 SGHKS and CDR2 YYEKEE (reference sequence). V was cut by 1 base and J by 2 bases, with 7 bases left in between. CDR3 length: 13 residues. The CDR3 region is CASSLQVAYEQYF. The CDR3 DNA sequence: TGTGCCAGCAGCTTGCAGGTAGCCTACGAGCAGTACTTC.

The chain combines TRBV5-1 with TRBJ2-7; a possible D gene is TRBD1 (7 bases). The CDR3 contains 15 residues. Trimming stripped 0 bases from V and 3 bases from J, with 13 bases between. The germline gives CDR1 SGHRS, CDR2 YFSETQ. CDR3 coding DNA: TGCGCCAGCAGCTTGGGCCCAGGGGGGAGCTACGAGCAGTACTTC. It is translated as CASSLGPGGSYEQYF.

The chain links TRBV19 to TRBJ2-7, with D possibly matching TRBD1 (6 bases). The CDR3 is made up of 15 amino acids. Germline CDR1 and CDR2: LNHDA and SQIVND (reference sequence). Trimming cost V 5 bases and J 1 base, with 15 bases left between them. CDR3 nucleotide sequence: TGTGCCAGTAGTTCAGGACAGAGCGTATCCTACGAGCAGTACTTC. Encoded protein: CASSSGQSVSYEQYF.

V and J are TRBV19 and TRBJ1-5; D is perhaps TRBD1 (6 bases). V was pared by 3 bases and J by 3 bases, with 15 bases between. The CDR3 has 16 residues. The germline gives CDR1 LNHDA, CDR2 SQIVND (reference sequence). Written as DNA, the CDR3 is TGTGCCAGTAGTATCCAGGGGTCCAATCACAATCAGCCCCAGCATTTT. This codes for CASSIQGSNHNQPQHF.

The chain combines TRBV7-9 with TRBJ1-1; the D gene is possibly TRBD1 (5 bases). V lost 5 bases to trimming and J lost 1 base, with 11 bases between them. Germline CDR1 is SEHNR and CDR2 is FQNEAQ (reference sequence). This CDR3 is 14 amino acids long. The CDR3 sequence is CASSTRVANTEAFF. The DNA for the CDR3 is TGTGCCAGCAGCACCAGGGTCGCGAACACTGAAGCTTTCTTT. Supplemented by reference TRBV7-9 and TRBJ1-1, the full variable domain reads DTGVSQNPRHKITKRGQNVTFRCDPISEHNRLYWYRQTLGQGPEFLTYFQNEAQLEKSRLLSDRFSAERPKGSFSTLEIQRTEQGDSAMYLCASSTRVANTEAFFGQGTRLTVV.

The chain couples TRBV7-9 to TRBJ2-7; TRBD2 agrees at 10 bases. The CDR3 is 17 residues long. Per germline, CDR1 SEHNR and CDR2 FQNEAQ (reference sequence). With 5 bases clipped from V and 5 bases from J, the junction kept 15 bases outside the gene matches. The CDR3 loop reads CASSRTSGVPRANEQYF. The CDR3 DNA follows: TGTGCCAGCAGCCGGACTAGCGGCGTCCCCCGGGCCAACGAGCAGTACTTC.

The gene calls are TRBV5-6 and TRBJ2-7, with a weak D call TRBD1 (6 bases). In germline, CDR1 is SGHDT, CDR2 YYEEEE. V lost 4 bases and J lost 2, with 19 bases in between. This CDR3 region has 16 residues. The CDR3 DNA follows: TGTGCCAGCAGCCCAGGGACAAGGCCTTTACCCTACGAGCAGTACTTC. This translates into CASSPGTRPLPYEQYF.

This chain joins TRBV2 and TRBJ2-7, with TRBD1 as a possible D gene (6 bases). Germline assignment: CDR1 SNHLY and CDR2 FYNNEI. The CDR3 is made up of 14 amino acids. V lost 6 bases, J lost 3 bases, and 15 bases lay in between. The CDR3: CASSEDSEGYEQYF. CDR3 coding DNA: TGTGCCAGCAGCGAGGACAGTGAGGGCTACGAGCAGTACTTC. Variable domain in full (rest from reference TRBV2 and TRBJ2-7): EPEVTQTPSHQVTQMGQEVILRCVPISNHLYFYWYRQILGQKVEFLVSFYNNEISEKSEIFDDQFSVERPDGSNFTLKIRSTKLEDSAMYFCASSEDSEGYEQYFGPGTRLTVT.

In this sample, this clone turned up once. This chain uses TRBV6-6 with TRBJ2-7; D gene unclear. Trimming removed 2 bases at V and 1 base at J, with 12 bases between. The CDR3 extends over 15 amino acids. Looked up from germline, CDR1 is MNHNY and CDR2 is SVGAGI (reference sequence). CDR3: CASSYKRGTSYEQYF. The CDR3 DNA is TGTGCCAGCAGTTACAAGCGTGGTACATCCTACGAGCAGTACTTC.

The genes are TRBV15 and TRBJ1-2, with TRBD1 matching 8 bases. CDR1 is LNHNV and CDR2 is YYDKDF in the germline V gene (reference sequence). With V trimmed by 0 bases and J by 8 bases, 8 bases remained unmatched. The CDR3 spans 15 residues. The CDR3: CATSRDPDRVGGYTF. In DNA form, the CDR3 reads TGTGCCACCAGCAGAGATCCGGACAGGGTCGGCGGCTACACCTTC.

This clone showed up just once. The rearrangement links TRBV7-3 to TRBJ1-6; a weak D match, TRBD1 (5 bases). V shed 5 bases and J shed 9 bases, with 23 bases lying between them. The CDR3 sequence is 17 residues long. From germline, CDR1 is SGHTA and CDR2 FQGTGA. DNA for the CDR3: TGTGCCAGCAGCCCAAAGTCGGGGGAACTTTCTTTTTCACCCCTCCACTTT. Translated, it gives CASSPKSGELSFSPLHF.

V usage is TRBV6-5 and J usage is TRBJ2-7; 8 positions agree with TRBD2. CDR1 is MNHEY and CDR2 is SVGAGI in the germline V gene. The CDR3 is 15 residues long. J lost 2 bases, V lost 4 bases, and 7 bases had no gene match. This chain's CDR3 is CASSSQAGDAYEQYF. The CDR3 DNA follows: TGTGCCAGCAGTTCACAAGCGGGGGACGCCTACGAGCAGTACTTC.